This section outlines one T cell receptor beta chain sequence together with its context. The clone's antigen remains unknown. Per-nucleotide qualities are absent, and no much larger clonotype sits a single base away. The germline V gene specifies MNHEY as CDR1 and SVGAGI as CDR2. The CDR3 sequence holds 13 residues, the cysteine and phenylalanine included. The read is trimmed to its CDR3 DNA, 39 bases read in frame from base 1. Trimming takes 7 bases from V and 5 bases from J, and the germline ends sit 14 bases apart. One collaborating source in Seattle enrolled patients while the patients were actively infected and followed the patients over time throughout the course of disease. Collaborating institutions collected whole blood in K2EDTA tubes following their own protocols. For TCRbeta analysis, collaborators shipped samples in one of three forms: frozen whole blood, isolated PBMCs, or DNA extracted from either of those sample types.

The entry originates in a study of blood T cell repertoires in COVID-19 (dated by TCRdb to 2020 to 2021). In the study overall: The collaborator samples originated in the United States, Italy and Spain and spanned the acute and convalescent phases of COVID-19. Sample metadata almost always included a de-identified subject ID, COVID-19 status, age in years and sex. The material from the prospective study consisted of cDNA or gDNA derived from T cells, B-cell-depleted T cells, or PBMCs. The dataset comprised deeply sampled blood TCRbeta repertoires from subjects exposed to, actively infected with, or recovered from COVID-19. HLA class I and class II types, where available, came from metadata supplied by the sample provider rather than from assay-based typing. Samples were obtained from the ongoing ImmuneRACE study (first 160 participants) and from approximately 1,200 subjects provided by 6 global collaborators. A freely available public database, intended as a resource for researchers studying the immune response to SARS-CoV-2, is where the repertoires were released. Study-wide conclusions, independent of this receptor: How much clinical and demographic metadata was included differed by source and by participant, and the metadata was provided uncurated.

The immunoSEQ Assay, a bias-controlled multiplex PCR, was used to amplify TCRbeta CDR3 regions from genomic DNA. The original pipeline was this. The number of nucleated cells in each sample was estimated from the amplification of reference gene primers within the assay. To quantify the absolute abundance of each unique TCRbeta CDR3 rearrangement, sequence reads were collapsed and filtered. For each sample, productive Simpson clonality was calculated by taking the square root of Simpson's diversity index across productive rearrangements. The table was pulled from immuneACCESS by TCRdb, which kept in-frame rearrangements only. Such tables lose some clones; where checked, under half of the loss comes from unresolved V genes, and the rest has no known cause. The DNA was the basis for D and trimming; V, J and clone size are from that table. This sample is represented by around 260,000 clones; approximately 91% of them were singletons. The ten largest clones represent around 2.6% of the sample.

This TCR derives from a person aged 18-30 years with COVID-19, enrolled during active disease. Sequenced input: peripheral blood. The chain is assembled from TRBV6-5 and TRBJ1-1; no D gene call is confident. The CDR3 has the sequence CASNGFRGTEAFF. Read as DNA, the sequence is TGTGCCAGCAATGGGTTCAGAGGAACTGAAGCTTTCTTT.